The next 27 T cell receptor beta chains were all read from a single sample in a study of breast tumors, draining lymph nodes, adjacent tissues. Breast cancer patients provided tissue from their axillary draining lymph nodes. TCRdb re-called the multiplex PCR reads through MiXCR, storing one row per CDR3 protein. The repertoire includes 250,000 or so distinct CDR3 sequences, 30% of them detected once, and 0.85% to 1.2% sits in the top ten. Sequencing was done on a sample of axillary lymph node tissue. These receptors all come from a female donor with breast cancer. Some clones in this sample may be carry-over from other donors' samples.

This clonotype was found many times. The junction differs from germline at one of its ends, possibly a read error. The V and J genes are TRBV7-7 and TRBJ2-3; the D is unclear. Germline values: CDR1 SSHAT, CDR2 FNYEAQ (reference sequence). This CDR3 is built from 15 residues. The CDR3 region has the DNA TGTGCTAGCAGCTTAGGGTGGGGTCTCACCGATACGCAGTATTTT. Protein product: CASSLGWGLTDTQYF.

This clonotype was observed a handful of times. A much larger clone is a single base away; this may be a read error. The gene calls are TRBV12-3 or TRBV12-4 and TRBJ1-6; 10 bases agree with TRBD1. V lost 3 bases, J lost 8 bases, and 7 bases stayed unmatched. This CDR3 has 16 amino acids. CDR3 protein: CASSFNSGTGDSPLHF. CDR3 DNA sequence: TGTGCCAGCAGTTTCAATTCCGGGACAGGGGATTCACCCCTCCACTTT.

This clonotype showed up many times. This chain joins TRBV20-1 and TRBJ2-1, with D possibly TRBD2 on 5 matching bases. V lost 6 bases, J lost 3 bases, and 15 bases lay in between. There are 14 residues in the CDR3. Germline CDR1 is DFQATT and CDR2 is SNEGSKA (reference sequence). CDR3 in DNA: TGCAGTGCAACGGGCCCGGCGGGCTACAATGAGCAGTTCTTC. It codes for CSATGPAGYNEQFF.

This clonotype was seen repeatedly, ten times or more. CDR3 region: CASSGWTGGFGETQYF. CDR3 DNA sequence: TGTGCCAGCAGCGGCTGGACAGGGGGGTTTGGGGAGACCCAGTACTTC. The chain carries TRBV7-2 and TRBJ2-5, with 10 bases matching TRBD1. V was clipped by 5 bases and J by 5 bases; unmatched bases: 11. CDR1 is SGHTA and CDR2 is FQGNSA in the germline V gene. The CDR3 length is 16 residues.

This clonotype appeared a few times. The chain couples TRBV10-3 to TRBJ2-2, with TRBD2 matching over 7 bases. Unmatched junction bases numbered 10, after V lost 10 bases and J lost 5 bases. Germline CDR1 and CDR2: ENHRY and SYGVKD. This CDR3 has 14 amino acids. The CDR3 coding sequence is TGTGCCAGCATTGCGGGAGTGGGAACCGGGGAGCTGTTTTTT. Translated, it gives CASIAGVGTGELFF.

With regard to this clonotype: Because it lacks the conserved phenylalanine or tryptophan at the end, this CDR3 is likely a read error. V and J are TRBV18 and TRBJ1-3, with 7 bases fitting TRBD1. Per the germline V gene, CDR1 is KGHSH and CDR2 is LQKENI. The CDR3 has 15 amino acids. Trimming cost V 1 base and J 2 bases; bases outside gene matches: 2. CDR3 in amino acids: CASSPRTGPGNTIYL. The CDR3 nucleotides are TGTGCCAGCTCACCACGGACAGGACCTGGAAACACCATATATCTT.

The genes are TRBV6-4 and TRBJ2-3; TRBD2 aligns across 10 bases. With 4 bases clipped from V and 5 bases from J, the junction kept 6 bases outside the gene matches. Germline CDR1 and CDR2: MRHNA and SNTAGT. This CDR3 is 15 amino acids long. CDR3 protein: CASSAGLAGVDTQYF. The CDR3 nucleotides read TGTGCCAGCAGTGCCGGGCTAGCGGGAGTAGATACGCAGTATTTT.

In its sample, this clonotype was seen many times. This sequence joins TRBV9 and TRBJ2-2; 9 nucleotides align to TRBD1. CDR1 SGDLS and CDR2 YYNGEE come from the germline V gene. CDR3 length: 15 amino acids. V trimming: 1 base; J trimming: 5 bases; junction bases outside the gene matches: 3. The CDR3 DNA reads as TGTGCCAGCAGCGTAAGACAGGGGGGAACCGGGGAGCTGTTTTTT. Translating gives CASSVRQGGTGELFF.

The sample holds many counts of this clonotype. This chain uses TRBV9 with TRBJ2-1; 15 bases map to TRBD2. This CDR3 contains 21 residues. Germline lookup yields CDR1 SGDLS and CDR2 YYNGEE. The V and J ends lost 0 bases and 5 bases, in that order; junction bases with no gene match: 15. The CDR3 protein is CASSVGPRTSGREGSHNEQFF. DNA for the CDR3: TGTGCCAGCAGCGTAGGACCACGGACTAGCGGGAGGGAGGGGTCACACAATGAGCAGTTCTTC.

This clonotype has only a few counts. The chain combines TRBV6-2 or TRBV6-3 with TRBJ2-1; no reliable D call. CDR3 length equals 12 residues. Germline-derived CDR1 and CDR2 are MNHEY and SVGEGT. The V and J ends lost 6 bases and 4 bases respectively, with 7 bases between them. The CDR3 sequence is CASSADYNEQFF. The CDR3 DNA reads as TGTGCCAGCAGCGCCGATTACAATGAGCAGTTCTTC.

In its sample, this clonotype was seen a few times. A read error is possible here, since a much larger clone lies one base away. The V and J genes are TRBV11-1 and TRBJ2-6, with a weak D call TRBD1 (5 bases). This CDR3 comprises 14 residues. CDR1 is SGHAT and CDR2 is FQDESV in the germline V gene (reference sequence). CDR3 region: CASSSGSGASVLTF. The CDR3 region has the DNA TGTGCCAGCAGCTCGGGTTCTGGGGCCAGCGTCCTGACTTTC.

This clonotype showed up many times. This chain's CDR3 is CAIDSPSLDEQFF. The CDR3 coding sequence is TGTGCCATCGACAGCCCTAGTTTGGATGAGCAGTTCTTC. The V and J genes are TRBV12-3 or TRBV12-4 and TRBJ2-1; D perhaps matches TRBD1 (5 bases). The CDR3 contains 13 residues. Trimming removed 10 bases at V and 8 bases at J, with 18 bases between.

Ten or more counts support this clonotype. A read error may produce the germline difference seen at one junction end. The chain employs TRBV11-3 and TRBJ2-3; 7 positions agree with TRBD2. Germline CDR1 and CDR2: SGHNT and YENEEA. CDR3 size: 16 residues. The DNA for the CDR3 is TGTGTCAGCAGCTTTGGCCAGCGGGAAGGGGCAGATACGCAGTATTTT. Protein product: CVSSFGQREGADTQYF.

The chain has TRBV7-8 and TRBJ1-3, with D maybe TRBD1 (5 bases). The germline V gene encodes CDR1 SGHVS and CDR2 FQNEAQ. CDR3 length equals 15 residues. The V end lost 5 bases, the J end lost 1 base, and 12 bases lay between the germline ends. This CDR3 is CASSGSGLSGNTIYF. CDR3 in DNA: TGTGCCAGCAGCGGATCGGGACTGTCTGGAAACACCATATATTTT. Using reference TRBV7-8 and TRBJ1-3 for the parts outside the CDR3, the full variable domain is GAGVSQSPRYKVAKRGQDVALRCDPISGHVSLFWYQQALGQGPEFLTYFQNEAQLDKSGLPSDRFFAERPEGSVSTLKIQRTQQEDSAVYLCASSGSGLSGNTIYFGEGSWLTVV.

This clonotype has at least ten counts. CDR3 residues: CASSEGGPNQPQHF. The DNA of the CDR3 is TGTGCCAGTAGCGAGGGGGGGCCAAATCAGCCCCAGCATTTT. The chain combines TRBV19 with TRBJ1-5, with TRBD1 as a possible D gene (6 bases). V lost 6 bases to trimming and J lost 4 bases, with 13 bases between them. The CDR3 has 14 amino acids. Germline CDR1 reads LNHDA; CDR2 reads SQIVND (reference sequence).

This clonotype came up many times. The chain uses TRBV9 and TRBJ2-2, with unresolved D. Trimming left V 0 bases short and J 1 base short, with 4 bases between. The CDR3 is 14 amino acids. Germline V lookup: CDR1 SGDLS, CDR2 YYNGEE. CDR3 bases: TGTGCCAGCAGCGTAGCCCAGAACACCGGGGAGCTGTTTTTT. It codes for CASSVAQNTGELFF. The full variable domain, in which reference TRBV9 and TRBJ2-2 provide the parts outside the CDR3, is DSGVTQTPKHLITATGQRVTLRCSPRSGDLSVYWYQQSLDQGLQFLIQYYNGEERAKGNILERFSAQQFPDLHSELNLSSLELGDSALYFCASSVAQNTGELFFGEGSRLTVL.

This chain links TRBV2 with TRBJ1-6; D not certain. The CDR3 spans 14 residues. V lost 3 bases and J lost 7, with 10 bases in between. Germline CDR1 reads SNHLY; CDR2 reads FYNNEI. CDR3 in DNA: TGTGCCAGCAGTGAGCGTGAGTCAAATTCACCCCTCCACTTT. Residues: CASSERESNSPLHF.

This clonotype showed up many times. The gene calls are TRBV5-1 and TRBJ2-1, with 11 bases fitting TRBD2. The germline V gene encodes CDR1 SGHRS and CDR2 YFSETQ. CDR3 length: 15 residues. V shed 0 bases, J shed 8 bases, and the junction held 4 bases outside the gene matches. DNA of the CDR3: TGCGCCAGCAGCTTGGCTCTAGCGGGAGGTGATGAGCAGTTCTTC. Translating gives CASSLALAGGDEQFF.

This clonotype showed up just a few times. The chain uses TRBV3-1 and TRBJ2-7; D call uncertain. This CDR3 has 15 residues. V was clipped by 2 bases and J by 0 bases, with 11 bases between them. Germline V gene data show CDR1 as LGHDT and CDR2 as YNNKEL (reference sequence). CDR3 residues: CASSQQPLSSYEQYF. DNA for the CDR3: TGTGCCAGCAGCCAACAGCCTTTGAGCTCCTACGAGCAGTACTTC.

The J gene is TRBJ2-1, the V gene TRBV12-2. TRBV12-2 is a documented pseudogene. This CDR3 comprises 14 residues. CDR3 amino acids: CASRLAGDDNEQFF. The DNA for the CDR3 is TGTGCAAGTCGCTTAGCGGGAGATGACAATGAGCAGTTCTTC.

This clonotype was recorded at least ten times. The chain has TRBV19 and TRBJ1-4; D is unclear. V lost 2 bases to trimming and J lost 0 bases, with 10 bases between them. CDR1 is LNHDA, CDR2 SQIVND, per germline (reference sequence). The CDR3 covers 16 residues. CDR3 sequence: CASSITATATNEKLFF. The DNA for the CDR3 is TGTGCCAGTAGTATAACAGCAACCGCAACTAATGAAAAACTGTTTTTT.

Ten or more counts support this clonotype. This chain uses TRBV7-2 with TRBJ1-4; 11 nucleotides line up with TRBD1. J lost 5 bases, V lost 4 bases, and 3 bases had no gene match. The CDR3 runs to 15 residues. CDR1 and CDR2 from the germline V gene are SGHTA and FQGNSA. The DNA of the CDR3 is TGTGCCAGCAGCTGGGGGACAGGGGGAAATGAAAAACTGTTTTTT. This codes for CASSWGTGGNEKLFF.

Points on this clonotype: This could be a read error, since a much larger clone is one nucleotide away. J is TRBJ2-1 and V is TRBV4-2; TRBD1 matches at 11 bases. The CDR3 consists of 16 residues. Germline CDR1 reads LGHNA; CDR2 reads YNFKEQ. The CDR3: CASSQDGDRGNNDQFF. CDR3 coding DNA: TGTGCCAGCAGCCAAGACGGGGACAGGGGGAACAATGATCAGTTCTTC.

This clonotype showed up many times. The V call is TRBV11-2, the J call TRBJ2-1; D is unclear. CDR3 length: 11 amino acids. The V gene lost 1 base and the J gene lost 12 bases, with 7 bases spanning the gap. Germline CDR1 and CDR2: SGHAT and FQNNGV. CDR3 region: CASSLGPLQFF. The CDR3 coding sequence is TGTGCCAGCAGCTTAGGGCCATTGCAGTTCTTC.

This clonotype was detected many times. V and J are TRBV10-1 and TRBJ2-3; D uncertain. The CDR3 runs 13 residues. The germline V gene has CDR1 WNHNN and CDR2 SYGVQD (reference sequence). Between the trimmed V and J ends, which lost 2 bases and 4 bases, there was a span of 7 bases. DNA for the CDR3: TGCGCCAGCAGTGAGAGGATCCCAGATACGCAGTATTTT. Protein sequence: CASSERIPDTQYF.

V gene TRBV4-1 combines with J gene TRBJ2-7; D gene ambiguous. Between the trimmed V and J ends, which lost 4 bases and 8 bases, there was a span of 9 bases. This CDR3 is 11 amino acids long. The germline V gene encodes CDR1 MGHRA and CDR2 YSYEKL. The CDR3 DNA is TGCGCCAGCAGCCCTCTACGAAAGCAGTACTTC. Residues: CASSPLRKQYF.

This clonotype was detected ten times or more. The genes are TRBV4-1 and TRBJ1-2; D remains unclear. V lost 8 bases to trimming and J lost 4 bases, with 8 bases between them. CDR1 is MGHRA and CDR2 is YSYEKL in the germline V gene. The CDR3 is 11 residues long. CDR3 protein: CASSNSYGYTF. CDR3 DNA: TGCGCCAGCTCGAACAGCTATGGCTACACCTTC.